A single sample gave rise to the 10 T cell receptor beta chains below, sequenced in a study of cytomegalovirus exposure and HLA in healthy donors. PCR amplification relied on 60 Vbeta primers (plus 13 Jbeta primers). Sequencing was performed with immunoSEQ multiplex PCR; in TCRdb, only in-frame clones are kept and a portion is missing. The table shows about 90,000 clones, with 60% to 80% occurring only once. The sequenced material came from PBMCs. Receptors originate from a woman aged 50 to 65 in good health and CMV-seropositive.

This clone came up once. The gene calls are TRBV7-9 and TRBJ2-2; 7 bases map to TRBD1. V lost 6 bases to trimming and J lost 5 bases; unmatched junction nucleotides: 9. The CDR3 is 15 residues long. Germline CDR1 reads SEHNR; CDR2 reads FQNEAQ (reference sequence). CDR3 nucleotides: TGTGCCAGCAGGCAAACGACAGGGATGACCGGGGAGCTGTTTTTT. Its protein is CASRQTTGMTGELFF.

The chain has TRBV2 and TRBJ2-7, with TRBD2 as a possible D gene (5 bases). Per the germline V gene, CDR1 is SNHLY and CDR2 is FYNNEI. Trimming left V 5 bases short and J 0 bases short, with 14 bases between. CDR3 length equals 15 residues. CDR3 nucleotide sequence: TGTGCCAGCAGTCGCACCGGGGTCGGCTCCTACGAGCAGTACTTC. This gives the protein CASSRTGVGSYEQYF.

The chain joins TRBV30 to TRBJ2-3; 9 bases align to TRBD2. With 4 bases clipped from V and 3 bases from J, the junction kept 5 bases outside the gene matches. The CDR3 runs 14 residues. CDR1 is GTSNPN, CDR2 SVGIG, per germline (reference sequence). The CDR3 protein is CAWTGGLATDTQYF. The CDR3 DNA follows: TGTGCCTGGACAGGGGGACTAGCAACAGATACGCAGTATTTT.

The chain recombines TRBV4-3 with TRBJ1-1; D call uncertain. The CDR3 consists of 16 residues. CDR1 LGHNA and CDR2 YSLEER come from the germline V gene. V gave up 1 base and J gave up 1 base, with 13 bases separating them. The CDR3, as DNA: TGCGCCAGCAGCCAAGGGTTGGGGAGGTCGAACACTGAAGCTTTCTTT. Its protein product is CASSQGLGRSNTEAFF.

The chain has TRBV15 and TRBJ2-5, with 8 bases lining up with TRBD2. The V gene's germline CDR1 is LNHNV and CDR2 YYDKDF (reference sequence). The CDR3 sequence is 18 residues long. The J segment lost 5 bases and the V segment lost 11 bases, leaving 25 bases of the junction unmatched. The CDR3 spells CASGFLGREELKRETQYF. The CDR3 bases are TGTGCCTCGGGGTTTTTAGGGCGGGAGGAACTAAAGCGTGAGACCCAGTACTTC.

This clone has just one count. The CDR3 reads CASSYRQGLKDTEAFF. Here the CDR3 DNA reads TGTGCCAGTAGTTACCGACAGGGGTTGAAGGACACTGAAGCTTTCTTT. This chain links TRBV19 with TRBJ1-1; 8 nucleotides align to TRBD1. The CDR3 sequence is 16 residues long. Trimming took 5 bases from V and 3 from J; bases not matched to a gene: 11. Germline CDR1 is LNHDA and CDR2 is SQIVND (reference sequence).

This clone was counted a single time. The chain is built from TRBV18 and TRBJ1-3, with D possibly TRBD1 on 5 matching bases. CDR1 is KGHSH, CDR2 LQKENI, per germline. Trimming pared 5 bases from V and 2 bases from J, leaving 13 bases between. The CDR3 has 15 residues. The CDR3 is CASSSQGVAGNTIYF. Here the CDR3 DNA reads TGTGCCAGCTCAAGTCAGGGTGTTGCTGGAAACACCATATATTTT.

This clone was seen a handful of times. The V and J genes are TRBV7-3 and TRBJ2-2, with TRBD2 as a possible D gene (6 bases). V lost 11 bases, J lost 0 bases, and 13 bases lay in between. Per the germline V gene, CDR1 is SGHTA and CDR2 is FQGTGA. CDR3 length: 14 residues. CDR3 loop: CASQGGSNTGELFF. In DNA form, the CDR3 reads TGTGCCTCCCAGGGAGGTTCGAACACCGGGGAGCTGTTTTTT. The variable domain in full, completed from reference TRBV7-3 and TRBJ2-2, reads GAGVSQTPSNKVTEKGKYVELRCDPISGHTALYWYRQSLGQGPEFLIYFQGTGAADDSGLPNDRFFAVRPEGSVSTLKIQRTERGDSAVYLCASQGGSNTGELFFGEGSRLTVL.

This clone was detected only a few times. The DNA of the CDR3 is TGTGCCAGCAGCCCGGCCCCAGGGGGCTATGCCTACGAGCAGTACTTC. Protein sequence: CASSPAPGGYAYEQYF. V and J are TRBV5-8 and TRBJ2-7; 8 bases are shared with TRBD1. The CDR3 spans 16 residues. The germline V gene has CDR1 SGHTS and CDR2 YDEGEE. Unmatched junction bases numbered 11, after V lost 4 bases and J lost 2 bases.

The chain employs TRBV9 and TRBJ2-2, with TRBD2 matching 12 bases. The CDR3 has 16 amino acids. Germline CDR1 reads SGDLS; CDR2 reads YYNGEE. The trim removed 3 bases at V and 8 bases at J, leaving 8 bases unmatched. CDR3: CASSAGLAGLRGELFF. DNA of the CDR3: TGTGCCAGCAGCGCCGGACTAGCGGGATTAAGGGGGGAGCTGTTTTTT.